Below, 19 T cell receptor beta chains from the same sample are listed, as sequenced in a study of response to subunit inactivated influenza vaccine. A single record per CDR3 protein comes from TCRdb applying MiXCR to the RT-PCR reads. Of 500,000 to 600,000 distinct CDR3 sequences listed, 14% are singletons. Source: PBMCs from blood, taken 11 to 12 days after vaccination. Receptors were obtained from a man aged 45 to 65 who received an inactivated influenza vaccine.

The CDR3 region is CASSLEGGAYGYTF. The CDR3 DNA follows: TGTGCCAGCAGCTTAGAGGGGGGCGCCTATGGCTACACCTTC. V usage is TRBV7-9 and J usage is TRBJ1-2; maybe TRBD1 (6 bases). With 1 base removed from V and 4 bases from J, the gap between germline ends came to 10 bases. CDR3 size: 14 residues. Germline V gene lookup returns CDR1 SEHNR and CDR2 FQNEAQ (reference sequence). Combining the CDR3 with reference TRBV7-9 and TRBJ1-2 gives the whole variable domain DTGVSQNPRHKITKRGQNVTFRCDPISEHNRLYWYRQTLGQGPEFLTYFQNEAQLEKSRLLSDRFSAERPKGSFSTLEIQRTEQGDSAMYLCASSLEGGAYGYTFGSGTRLTVV.

The chain combines TRBV4-1 with TRBJ2-5; D uncertain. The germline gives CDR1 MGHRA, CDR2 YSYEKL. V gave up 0 bases and J gave up 1 base, with 6 bases separating them. The CDR3 consists of 14 residues. CDR3: CASSQDNSQETQYF. The DNA of the CDR3 is TGCGCCAGCAGCCAAGATAACAGCCAAGAGACCCAGTACTTC.

This clonotype was counted between two and nine times. V and J are TRBV9 and TRBJ2-4; TRBD2 matches at 14 bases. The CDR3 runs to 17 residues. V lost 3 bases and J lost 3; bases outside the gene matches: 5. Germline V CDR1 and CDR2: SGDLS, YYNGEE. CDR3 in DNA: TGTGCCAGCAGCGCGACTAGCGGGGGGGCCGGCAAAAACATTCAGTACTTC. Amino acids: CASSATSGGAGKNIQYF. The full variable domain, completed using reference TRBV9 and TRBJ2-4, is DSGVTQTPKHLITATGQRVTLRCSPRSGDLSVYWYQQSLDQGLQFLIQYYNGEERAKGNILERFSAQQFPDLHSELNLSSLELGDSALYFCASSATSGGAGKNIQYFGAGTRLSVL.

This clonotype was counted a few times. The CDR3 DNA is TGTGCCAGCAGCTTCGCGGACAGCTGGCCGGGGTGGCATGGCTACACCTTC. Protein sequence: CASSFADSWPGWHGYTF. This rearrangement joins TRBV7-2 to TRBJ1-2; D might be TRBD1 (6 bases). Germline V CDR1 and CDR2: SGHTA, FQGNSA. The CDR3 sequence is 17 residues long. Trimming removed 3 bases from V and 6 bases from J, with 23 bases in between.

The rearrangement links TRBV5-5 to TRBJ2-7; the D gene could be TRBD1 or TRBD2 (5 bases each). This CDR3 has 15 residues. From germline, CDR1 is SGHKS and CDR2 YYEKEE (reference sequence). Trimming removed 8 bases from V and 3 bases from J, with 21 bases in between. The CDR3 protein is CASKLGELGNYEQYF. CDR3 nucleotides: TGTGCCAGTAAATTAGGGGAGCTCGGGAACTACGAGCAGTACTTC.

This chain uses TRBV5-1 with TRBJ1-4; D not resolved. CDR1 and CDR2 (germline): SGHRS, YFSETQ. Trimming removed 2 bases from V and 8 bases from J, with 16 bases in between. The CDR3 has 15 amino acids. The CDR3 loop reads CASSFAPGSEEKLFF. In DNA, the CDR3 is TGCGCCAGCAGCTTTGCCCCCGGGTCTGAAGAAAAACTGTTTTTT. Using reference TRBV5-1 and TRBJ1-4 for the parts outside the CDR3, the full variable domain is KAGVTQTPRYLIKTRGQQVTLSCSPISGHRSVSWYQQTPGQGLQFLFEYFSETQRNKGNFPGRFSGRQFSNSRSEMNVSTLELGDSALYLCASSFAPGSEEKLFFGSGTQLSVL.

V and J are TRBV27 and TRBJ2-7; 8 bases line up with TRBD2. The CDR3 has 15 amino acids. Germline values: CDR1 MNHEY, CDR2 SMNVEV (reference sequence). Losses at the gene ends were 3 bases for V and 3 bases for J; bases not matched to a gene: 7. The CDR3 coding sequence is TGTGCCAGCAGTTTTTCGGGACTAGGCCACTACGAGCAGTACTTC. Its translation is CASSFSGLGHYEQYF.

The sample holds a few counts of this clonotype. This chain links TRBV19 with TRBJ2-3, with TRBD1 matching 9 bases. The V gene's germline CDR1 is LNHDA and CDR2 SQIVND (reference sequence). CDR3 size: 14 residues. V trimming: 4 bases; J trimming: 5 bases; junction bases outside the gene matches: 4. The CDR3 loop reads CASSTTTGGDTQYF. The CDR3 region has the DNA TGTGCCAGTAGTACAACGACAGGGGGAGATACGCAGTATTTT.

The genes are TRBV4-1 and TRBJ1-1; D perhaps matches TRBD1 (5 bases). V was clipped by 4 bases and J by 1 base, with 10 bases between them. The germline gives CDR1 MGHRA, CDR2 YSYEKL. The CDR3 has 14 amino acids. CDR3 sequence: CASSLGVGNTEAFF. CDR3 sequence (DNA): TGCGCCAGCAGCCTGGGGGTCGGGAACACTGAAGCTTTCTTT.

This clonotype was recorded a few times. The CDR3 DNA reads as TGTGCCAGCAGCCAAATGACAGGGGGCCTTACCGGGGAGCTGTTTTTT. This sequence encodes CASSQMTGGLTGELFF. This chain connects TRBV4-2 to TRBJ2-2, with 10 positions matching TRBD1. Germline V gene sequence: CDR1 LGHNA, CDR2 YNFKEQ. Trimming took 2 bases from V and 5 from J; bases not matched to a gene: 5. The CDR3 totals 16 residues.

This clonotype was found once. The rearrangement links TRBV7-9 to TRBJ2-3, with D possibly being TRBD1 or TRBD2 (5 bases each). The V gene's germline CDR1 is SEHNR and CDR2 FQNEAQ (reference sequence). V lost 2 bases and J lost 4, with 13 bases in between. The CDR3 consists of 15 residues. The CDR3 DNA follows: TGTGCCAGCAGCTTAATGGGGCTAGCTGCAGATACGCAGTATTTT. Translation: CASSLMGLAADTQYF.

This chain uses TRBV6-1 with TRBJ2-7; 7 bases are a match to TRBD1. V trimming: 5 bases; J trimming: 12 bases; junction bases outside the gene matches: 16. From germline, CDR1 is MNHNS and CDR2 SASEGT. The length of the CDR3 is 14 residues. The CDR3 region is CASSKVPRGGRRYF. CDR3 sequence (DNA): TGTGCCAGCAGTAAAGTCCCTAGAGGGGGCCGGCGGTACTTC.

The rearrangement joins TRBV12-3 or TRBV12-4 to TRBJ1-5, with D unclear. V was clipped by 5 bases and J by 7 bases, with 9 bases between them. The CDR3 is 12 amino acids. CDR3 nucleotide sequence: TGTGCCAGCAGTAACCGTCTACAGCCCCAGCATTTT. This codes for CASSNRLQPQHF.

Ten or more counts support this clonotype. The gene calls are TRBV12-3 or TRBV12-4 and TRBJ2-3; no reliable D call. This CDR3 comprises 16 residues. V was clipped by 6 bases and J by 2 bases, with 18 bases between them. In DNA form, the CDR3 reads TGTGCCAGCAGCCCATTAGGTACCATACTCACAGATACGCAGTATTTT. Translating it yields CASSPLGTILTDTQYF.

There are many counts of this clonotype. The V gene is TRBV5-1, the J gene TRBJ2-1; TRBD2 aligns across 9 bases. The V gene end was trimmed by 0 bases and the J gene end by 7 bases; junction bases not matched to a gene: 5. Germline assignment: CDR1 SGHRS and CDR2 YFSETQ. The CDR3 is 15 amino acids. DNA of the CDR3: TGCGCCAGCAGCTTGGGCCTAGCGGGGAGGAATGAGCAGTTCTTC. This encodes CASSLGLAGRNEQFF.

This clonotype has a handful of counts. The V gene is TRBV10-3, the J gene TRBJ2-1; D ambiguous. Per germline, CDR1 ENHRY and CDR2 SYGVKD. The CDR3 runs 13 residues. V gave up 1 base and J gave up 7 bases, with 8 bases separating them. As DNA, the CDR3 is TGTGCCATCAGTGAGTACAAGAGGAATGAGCAGTTCTTC. Residues: CAISEYKRNEQFF.

This clonotype has just a few counts. The J gene is TRBJ1-5, the V gene TRBV29-1; D is ambiguous. CDR1 is SQVTM, CDR2 ANQGSEA, per germline. Trimming removed 3 bases at V and 5 bases at J, with 11 bases between. This CDR3 comprises 13 residues. The CDR3 sequence: CSVELGPYQPQHF. The CDR3 region has the DNA TGCAGCGTTGAGCTCGGACCCTATCAGCCCCAGCATTTT.

There are many counts of this clonotype. This rearrangement joins TRBV19 to TRBJ2-3; D uncertain. Trimming took off 3 bases at V and 0 bases at J, with 7 bases between the two ends. CDR3 length: 14 residues. CDR1 and CDR2 from the germline V gene are LNHDA and SQIVND (reference sequence). This chain's CDR3 is CASSISSSTDTQYF. In nucleotides, the CDR3 is TGTGCCAGTAGTATCTCCTCTAGCACAGATACGCAGTATTTT. Complete variable domain (other parts from reference TRBV19 and TRBJ2-3): DGGITQSPKYLFRKEGQNVTLSCEQNLNHDAMYWYRQDPGQGLRLIYYSQIVNDFQKGDIAEGYSVSREKKESFPLTVTSAQKNPTAFYLCASSISSSTDTQYFGPGTRLTVL.

This clonotype was observed a handful of times. The germline gene is not matched at one end of the junction; a read error may be the cause. The rearrangement links TRBV28 to TRBJ1-2, with D possibly TRBD1 on 5 matching bases. The CDR3 runs to 14 residues. The germline V gene encodes CDR1 MDHEN and CDR2 SYDVKM. As DNA, the CDR3 is TGTGCCACCAGTTCCCCGCAGGGATCCAATGGCTACACCTTC. Its protein product is CATSSPQGSNGYTF.